This TCR beta chain is drawn from a study of control samples from healthy donors and cancer patients. Sequencing used immunoSEQ multiplex PCR; TCRdb keeps in-frame clones, though not all of them. The sample contains about 140,000 clones, about 90% of which appear only once. This CDR3 comprises 15 residues. Trimming removed 5 bases from V and 7 bases from J, with 17 bases in between. Germline CDR1 and CDR2: SEHNR and FQNEAQ (reference sequence). This clonotype was sampled from a man younger than 35 in good health. Input material: blood. The rearrangement links TRBV7-9 to TRBJ1-4; the D gene is possibly TRBD1 (5 bases). CDR3 loop: CASSPAVGAGEKLFF. CDR3 DNA sequence: TGTGCCAGCAGCCCGGCGGTAGGGGCGGGTGAAAAACTGTTTTTT.